The rows below give T cell receptor beta chains drawn from one sample of a study of cytotoxic CD8 clonotypes in ibrutinib-treated CLL. TCRdb's table, derived via immunoSEQ multiplex PCR, lists solely in-frame clones and lacks some. The sample lists fewer than 50,000 clones, 60% to 80% occurring once. The source was PBMCs, collected after 12 months of ibrutinib treatment. Receptors were obtained from a human donor with chronic lymphocytic leukemia. The CDR3 runs from the conserved cysteine through the conserved F or W. Each record gives: D gene, CDR3 length, J gene, clone size, V gene, CDR3 protein, CDR3 DNA. A D gene is named only where the DNA matches it firmly. Where a row states a size, it is once, few, many or the class of an expanded clone; other rows omit it.

>.|13|TRBJ2-1|.|TRBV5-1
CASSRRPGDEQFF
TGCGCCAGCAGCCGACGACCTGGGGATGAGCAGTTCTTC
>TRBD1|12|TRBJ2-6|.|TRBV7-2
CASSPRTGPMTF
TGTGCCAGCAGCCCACGGACAGGCCCAATGACTTTC
>.|13|TRBJ1-1|.|TRBV30
CAWTGGVVTEAFF
TGTGCCTGGACGGGGGGGGTCGTCACTGAAGCTTTCTTT
>TRBD2|14|TRBJ2-7|.|TRBV5-1
CASSSGTSGYEQYF
TGCGCCAGCAGCTCCGGGACTAGCGGCTACGAGCAGTACTTC
>.|13|TRBJ1-1|.|TRBV18
CASSQELNTEAFF
TGTGCCAGCTCACAGGAGTTGAACACTGAAGCTTTCTTT
>.|14|TRBJ2-7|once|TRBV11-3
CASSLSGLSYEQYF
TGTGCCAGCAGCTTAAGCGGGCTCTCCTACGAGCAGTACTTC
>.|12|TRBJ2-2|.|TRBV11-3
CASSLSSPELFF
TGTGCCAGCAGCTTAAGCAGCCCAGAGCTGTTTTTT
>TRBD1|14|TRBJ1-1|few|TRBV7-8
CASSSGQGNTEAFF
TGTGCCAGCAGCTCGGGACAGGGAAACACTGAAGCTTTCTTT
>TRBD2|17|TRBJ2-7|.|TRBV13
CASSLEASGRITYEQYF
TGTGCCAGCAGCTTAGAGGCTAGCGGGAGGATAACCTACGAGCAGTACTTC
>TRBD2|16|TRBJ2-3|.|TRBV19
CASSIGLAGGPFVQYF
TGTGCCAGTAGTATCGGACTAGCGGGAGGGCCTTTTGTGCAGTATTTT
>.|16|TRBJ2-2|.|TRBV9
CASSVGGGAGTGELFF
TGTGCCAGCAGCGTAGGAGGTGGGGCAGGCACCGGGGAGCTGTTTTTT